This passage covers 7 T cell receptor beta chains from one sample sequenced in a study of blood T cell repertoires in COVID-19. Data came from immunoSEQ multiplex PCR; TCRdb stores just in-frame clones and leaves some out. The sample holds tens of thousands of clones, approximately 85% seen once. Source material: peripheral blood. These receptors all come from a man aged 45-65 years with acute or convalescent COVID-19.

This clone was seen once. V and J are TRBV10-3 and TRBJ2-3, with D maybe TRBD2 (7 bases). This CDR3 is 15 amino acids long. The germline V and J ends were trimmed by 6 bases and 8 bases, with 21 bases remaining between them. The V gene's germline CDR1 is ENHRY and CDR2 SYGVKD. CDR3 DNA sequence: TGTGCCATCAGGGGGTGGACCCACAGGGAGGGTACGCAGTATTTT. This sequence encodes CAIRGWTHREGTQYF.

The chain joins TRBV7-2 to TRBJ2-1; D unresolved. CDR1 is SGHTA, CDR2 FQGNSA, per germline. The length of the CDR3 is 13 residues. Trimming pared 2 bases from V and 3 bases from J, leaving 5 bases between. The CDR3 protein is CASSLPVYNEQFF. The DNA of the CDR3 is TGTGCCAGCAGCTTACCGGTCTACAATGAGCAGTTCTTC.

The J gene is TRBJ2-1, the V gene TRBV25-1; 7 bases are shared with TRBD2. The CDR3 has 18 amino acids. Germline CDR1 is MGHDK and CDR2 is SYGVNS. V lost 1 base to trimming and J lost 0 bases; unmatched junction nucleotides: 9. CDR3 DNA: TGTGCCAGCAGTGAATTGGGTAGCGGGCTAAGCTCCTACAATGAGCAGTTCTTC. Protein product: CASSELGSGLSSYNEQFF. The whole variable domain, remainder taken from reference TRBV25-1 and TRBJ2-1, is EADIYQTPRYLVIGTGKKITLECSQTMGHDKMYWYQQDPGMELHLIHYSYGVNSTEKGDLSSESTVSRIRTEHFPLTLESARPSHTSQYLCASSELGSGLSSYNEQFFGPGTRLTVL.

This chain joins TRBV6-5 and TRBJ1-2; D gene ambiguous. The CDR3 extends over 14 amino acids. Looked up from germline, CDR1 is MNHEY and CDR2 is SVGAGI. Trimming pared 4 bases from V and 0 bases from J, leaving 9 bases between. DNA of the CDR3: TGTGCCAGCAGTTCCCGGGGTCCTAACTATGGCTACACCTTC. It codes for CASSSRGPNYGYTF.

J is TRBJ1-1 and V is TRBV6-2 or TRBV6-3; no firm D call. Deletions cut 4 bases from V and 1 base from J, with 7 bases between. Germline V gives CDR1 MNHEY, CDR2 SVGEGT. The CDR3 loop spans 13 amino acids. Written as DNA, the CDR3 is TGTGCCAGCAGTTCCCTCGGGAACACTGAAGCTTTCTTT. The encoded protein is CASSSLGNTEAFF.

The chain uses TRBV19 and TRBJ2-1; 8 bases map to TRBD1. The CDR3 is 18 amino acids. Germline V lookup: CDR1 LNHDA, CDR2 SQIVND (reference sequence). V trimming: 3 bases; J trimming: 1 base; junction bases outside the gene matches: 11. The CDR3 nucleotides read TGTGCCAGTAGTATGGGGGCCCGACAGGGGTATTCCTACAATGAGCAGTTCTTC. Amino acids: CASSMGARQGYSYNEQFF. Complete variable domain (other parts from reference TRBV19 and TRBJ2-1): DGGITQSPKYLFRKEGQNVTLSCEQNLNHDAMYWYRQDPGQGLRLIYYSQIVNDFQKGDIAEGYSVSREKKESFPLTVTSAQKNPTAFYLCASSMGARQGYSYNEQFFGPGTRLTVL.

The chain recombines TRBV27 with TRBJ2-3; D perhaps matches TRBD1 (5 bases). Germline lookup yields CDR1 MNHEY and CDR2 SMNVEV (reference sequence). Trimming took off 5 bases at V and 0 bases at J, with 15 bases between the two ends. The CDR3 totals 16 residues. CDR3 amino acids: CASSALWTPSTDTQYF. Written as DNA, the CDR3 is TGTGCCAGCAGTGCCCTCTGGACACCAAGCACAGATACGCAGTATTTT.